This T cell receptor beta chain was recovered during a study of sequential checkpoint blockade in melanoma. Study information: Randomization was 1:1 between first-line nivolumab→ipilimumab and ipilimumab→nivolumab. After both sequences, patients received maintenance nivolumab.

TCRdb keeps only in-frame clones here, not all; method: immunoSEQ multiplex PCR. Among about 22,000 clones listed, less than 75% were seen once. CDR3 length: 15 amino acids. The V and J ends lost 4 bases and 0 bases respectively, with 13 bases between them. Germline lookup yields CDR1 SGDLS and CDR2 YYNGEE. Treatment denoted: randomized to nivolumab then ipilimumab (arm A) or the reverse (arm B). Patients had received no earlier DNA-damaging chemotherapy. From thawed PBMCs, live CD3+CD8+ cells negative for CD19 and CD56 were sorted. The source of this sequence is a human donor with melanoma. The chain couples TRBV9 to TRBJ1-1; D call uncertain. This specimen consisted of CD8+ T cells sorted from blood (inferred from file names), obtained from a patient given nivolumab and ipilimumab in sequence. The CDR3 nucleotides are TGTGCCAGCAGCCCAAGTGGAGATATGAACACTGAAGCTTTCTTT. It translates to CASSPSGDMNTEAFF.